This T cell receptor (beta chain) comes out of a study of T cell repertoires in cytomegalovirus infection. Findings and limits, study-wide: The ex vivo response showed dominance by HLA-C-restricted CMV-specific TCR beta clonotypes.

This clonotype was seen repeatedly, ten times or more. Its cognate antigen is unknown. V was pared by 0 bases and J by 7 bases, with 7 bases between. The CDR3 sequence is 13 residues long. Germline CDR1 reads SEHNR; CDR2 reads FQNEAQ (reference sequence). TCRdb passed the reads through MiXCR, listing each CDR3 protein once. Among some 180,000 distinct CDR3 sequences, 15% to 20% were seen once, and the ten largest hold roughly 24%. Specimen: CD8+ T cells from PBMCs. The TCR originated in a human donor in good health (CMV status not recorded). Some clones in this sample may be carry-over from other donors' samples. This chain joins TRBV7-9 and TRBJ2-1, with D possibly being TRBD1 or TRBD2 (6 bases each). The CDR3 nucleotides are TGTGCCAGCAGCTTAGCAGGGGGGAATGAGCAGTTCTTC. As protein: CASSLAGGNEQFF.